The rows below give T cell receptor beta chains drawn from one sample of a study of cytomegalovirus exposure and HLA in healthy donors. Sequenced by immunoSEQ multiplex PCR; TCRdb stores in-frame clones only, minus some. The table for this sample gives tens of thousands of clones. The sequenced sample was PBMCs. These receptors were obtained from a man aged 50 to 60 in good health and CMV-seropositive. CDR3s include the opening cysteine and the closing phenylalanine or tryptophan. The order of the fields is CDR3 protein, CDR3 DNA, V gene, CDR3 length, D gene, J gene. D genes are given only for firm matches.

CDR3: CASSVEGTGGSEQYF; DNA: TGTGCCAGCAGCGTTGAGGGTACAGGGGGAAGTGAGCAGTACTTC; V: TRBV9; length: 15; D: TRBD1; J: TRBJ2-7
CDR3: CASSLSGGSTEAFF; DNA: TGCGCCAGCAGCTTGTCAGGGGGAAGCACTGAAGCTTTCTTT; V: TRBV5-1; length: 14; D: TRBD1; J: TRBJ1-1
CDR3: CASKLAGSDNEQFF; DNA: TGCGCCAGCAAACTAGCGGGTTCCGACAATGAGCAGTTCTTC; V: TRBV5-1; length: 14; D: TRBD2; J: TRBJ2-1
CDR3: CASSSHEGQMNTGELFF; DNA: TGTGCCAGCAGCTCCCACGAGGGACAGATGAACACCGGGGAGCTGTTTTTT; V: TRBV11-3; length: 17; D: TRBD1; J: TRBJ2-2
CDR3: CASSRGQGPEAFF; DNA: TGTGCCAGCAGCCGGGGACAGGGTCCTGAAGCTTTCTTT; V: TRBV6-5; length: 13; D: TRBD1; J: TRBJ1-1
CDR3: CASSPAGNQPQHF; DNA: TGTGCCAGCAGTCCGGCGGGTAATCAGCCCCAGCATTTT; V: TRBV6-5; length: 13; D: -; J: TRBJ1-5
CDR3: CASSPGQVQAFF; DNA: TGTGCCAGCTCACCAGGACAGGTGCAAGCTTTCTTT; V: TRBV18; length: 12; D: TRBD1; J: TRBJ1-1
CDR3: CASSNPYRGRRGYTF; DNA: TGTGCCAGCAGCAACCCTTACAGGGGGCGAAGGGGCTACACCTTC; V: TRBV7-8; length: 15; D: TRBD1; J: TRBJ1-2
CDR3: CASSPTGITEAFF; DNA: TGCGCCAGCAGCCCGACAGGGATCACTGAAGCTTTCTTT; V: TRBV5-1; length: 13; D: TRBD1; J: TRBJ1-1
CDR3: CASRPSAGTNTEAFF; DNA: TGTGCCAGCAGGCCTTCGGCGGGGACGAACACTGAAGCTTTCTTT; V: TRBV7-2; length: 15; D: -; J: TRBJ1-1
CDR3: CASSVNEKLFF; DNA: TGTGCCAGCAGCGTTAATGAAAAACTGTTTTTT; V: TRBV28; length: 11; D: -; J: TRBJ1-4
CDR3: CASSFLGGPNLNYGYTF; DNA: TGTGCCAGCAGCTTCCTGGGGGGACCAAACTTAAACTATGGCTACACCTTC; V: TRBV5-4; length: 17; D: -; J: TRBJ1-2
CDR3: CASSLFGLASTDKQYF; DNA: TGTGCCAGCAGTTTATTTGGACTAGCGAGCACAGATAAGCAGTATTTT; V: TRBV28; length: 16; D: TRBD2; J: TRBJ2-3
CDR3: CASSLVTGVTYEQYF; DNA: TGTGCCAGCAGCTTGGTTACAGGGGTCACCTACGAGCAGTACTTC; V: TRBV7-2; length: 15; D: TRBD1; J: TRBJ2-7
CDR3: CASSQPDRDRSYEQYF; DNA: TGCGCCAGCAGCCAACCCGACAGGGATCGCTCCTACGAGCAGTACTTC; V: TRBV4-1; length: 16; D: TRBD1; J: TRBJ2-7
CDR3: CASSPSRVSTDTQYF; DNA: TGTGCCAGCAGCCCAAGCAGGGTTTCCACAGATACGCAGTATTTT; V: TRBV27; length: 15; D: -; J: TRBJ2-3
CDR3: CASDPGQGSYEQYF; DNA: TGCGCCAGCGACCCGGGACAGGGTTCCTACGAGCAGTACTTC; V: TRBV5-1; length: 14; D: TRBD1; J: TRBJ2-7
CDR3: CASSYRTGRYEQYF; DNA: TGTGCCAGCAGTTACAGGACAGGTCGCTACGAGCAGTACTTC; V: TRBV6-5; length: 14; D: TRBD1; J: TRBJ2-7